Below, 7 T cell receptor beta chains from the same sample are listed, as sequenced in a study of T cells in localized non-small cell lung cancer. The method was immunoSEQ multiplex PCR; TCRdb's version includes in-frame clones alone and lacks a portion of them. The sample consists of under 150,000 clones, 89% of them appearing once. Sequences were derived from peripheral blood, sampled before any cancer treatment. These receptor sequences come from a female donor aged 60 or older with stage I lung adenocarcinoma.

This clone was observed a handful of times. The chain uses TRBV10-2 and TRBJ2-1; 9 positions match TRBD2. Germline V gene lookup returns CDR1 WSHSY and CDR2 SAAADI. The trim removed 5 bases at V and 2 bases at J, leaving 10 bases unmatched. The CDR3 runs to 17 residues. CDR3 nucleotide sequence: TGCGCCAGCAGTCCAGCCGGACTAGCGTTGCCCTACAATGAGCAGTTCTTC. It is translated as CASSPAGLALPYNEQFF.

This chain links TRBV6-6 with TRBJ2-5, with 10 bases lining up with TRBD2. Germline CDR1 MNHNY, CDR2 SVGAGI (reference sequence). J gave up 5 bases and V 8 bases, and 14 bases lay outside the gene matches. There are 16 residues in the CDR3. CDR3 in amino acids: CASLQTSGRRVETQYF. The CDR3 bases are TGTGCCAGCCTGCAGACTAGCGGGCGCCGGGTGGAGACCCAGTACTTC.

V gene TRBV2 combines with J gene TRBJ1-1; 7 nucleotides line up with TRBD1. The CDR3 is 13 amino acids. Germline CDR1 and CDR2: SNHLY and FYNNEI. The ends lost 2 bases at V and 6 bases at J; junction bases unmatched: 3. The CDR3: CASSENRGSEAFF. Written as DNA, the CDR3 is TGTGCCAGCAGTGAAAACAGGGGATCTGAAGCTTTCTTT.

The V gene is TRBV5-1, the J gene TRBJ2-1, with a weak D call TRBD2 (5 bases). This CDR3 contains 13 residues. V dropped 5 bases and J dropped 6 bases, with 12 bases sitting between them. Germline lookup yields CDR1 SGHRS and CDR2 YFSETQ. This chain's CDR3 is CASSRTGVNEQFF. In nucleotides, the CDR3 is TGCGCCAGCAGTCGGACTGGGGTCAATGAGCAGTTCTTC.

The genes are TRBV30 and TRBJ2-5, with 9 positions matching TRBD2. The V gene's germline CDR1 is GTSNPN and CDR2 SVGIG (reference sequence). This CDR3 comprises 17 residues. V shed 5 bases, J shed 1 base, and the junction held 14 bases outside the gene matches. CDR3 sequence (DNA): TGTGCCTGGGGTCCCTTGACTAGCGGAGTTTCCCAAGAGACCCAGTACTTC. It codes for CAWGPLTSGVSQETQYF.

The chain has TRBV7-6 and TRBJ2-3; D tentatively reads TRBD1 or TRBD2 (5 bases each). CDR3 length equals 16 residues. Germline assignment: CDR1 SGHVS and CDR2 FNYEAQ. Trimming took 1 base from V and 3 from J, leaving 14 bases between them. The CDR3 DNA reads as TGTGCCAGCAGCTTAGGGACGGGACGGGGTACAGATACGCAGTATTTT. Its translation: CASSLGTGRGTDTQYF. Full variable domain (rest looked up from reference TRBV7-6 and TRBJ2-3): GAGVSQSPRYKVTKRGQDVALRCDPISGHVSLYWYRQALGQGPEFLTYFNYEAQQDKSGLPNDRFSAERPEGSISTLTIQRTEQRDSAMYRCASSLGTGRGTDTQYFGPGTRLTVL.

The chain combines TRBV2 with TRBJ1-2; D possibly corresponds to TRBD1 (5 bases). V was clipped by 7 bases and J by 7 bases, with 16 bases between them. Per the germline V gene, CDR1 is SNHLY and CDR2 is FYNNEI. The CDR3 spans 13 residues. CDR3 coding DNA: TGTGCCAGCACAGAACAGGAGAGGGGTGGCTACACCTTC. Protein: CASTEQERGGYTF.